The 2 T cell receptor beta chains reported below all come from one sample, sequenced in a study of STAT5B mutations in CD4+ large granular lymphocyte leukemia (dated by TCRdb to between 2021 and 2023). The library was obtained by the immunoSEQ multiplex PCR assay. The clones in this table, taken by TCRdb from immuneACCESS, are in-frame only. Not every clone is retained; where verified, under half of the shortfall comes from an unresolved V gene, and the cause of the rest is unknown. The sample records approximately 21,000 clones, around three quarters of which are singletons. The ten most abundant clones make up roughly 0.43% of the sample. Input material: CD4+ T cells from blood buffy coats. These receptors were collected from a human donor in good health.

The rearrangement links TRBV7-2 to TRBJ2-5; D possibly corresponds to TRBD1 (5 bases). Trimming stripped 5 bases from V and 2 bases from J, with 12 bases between. CDR1 is SGHTA and CDR2 is FQGNSA in the germline V gene. This CDR3 has 14 amino acids. CDR3 region: CASSLSAGQETQYF. The DNA for the CDR3 is TGTGCCAGCAGCCTGTCGGCAGGGCAAGAGACCCAGTACTTC.

This chain joins TRBV11-3 and TRBJ2-2; 8 bases fit TRBD2. Per germline, CDR1 SGHNT and CDR2 YENEEA. J was trimmed by 2 bases and V by 5 bases; bases with no gene match: 7. This CDR3 contains 16 residues. CDR3 amino acids: CASSRPGGSNTGELFF. CDR3 nucleotide sequence: TGTGCCAGCAGCAGGCCGGGAGGGTCCAACACCGGGGAGCTGTTTTTT.